This T cell receptor (beta chain) was observed in a study of T-cell memory formation after mild COVID-19. TCR alpha and TCR beta cDNA libraries carrying sample barcodes and UMIs came from 5'RACE with constant-segment primers. Via MiXCR, TCRdb re-called the 5' RACE reads, giving one row per CDR3 protein. Of roughly 110,000 distinct CDR3 sequences listed, roughly 14% are singletons. The V gene lost 4 bases and the J gene lost 1 base, with 10 bases spanning the gap. The CDR3 runs to 14 residues. Germline CDR1 and CDR2: SGHTA and FQGTGA. The rearrangement joins TRBV7-3 to TRBJ1-1; D call uncertain. The TCR originated in a man aged 18 to 29 who had mild COVID-19 (a few samples of this study predate the infection). Cell type and time point are not known. Sequenced: PBMCs or a T cell subset sorted from them (not recorded which). DNA for the CDR3: TGTGCCAGCAGCTCTGAGACGAAGAACACTGAAGCTTTCTTT. Translated, it gives CASSSETKNTEAFF.